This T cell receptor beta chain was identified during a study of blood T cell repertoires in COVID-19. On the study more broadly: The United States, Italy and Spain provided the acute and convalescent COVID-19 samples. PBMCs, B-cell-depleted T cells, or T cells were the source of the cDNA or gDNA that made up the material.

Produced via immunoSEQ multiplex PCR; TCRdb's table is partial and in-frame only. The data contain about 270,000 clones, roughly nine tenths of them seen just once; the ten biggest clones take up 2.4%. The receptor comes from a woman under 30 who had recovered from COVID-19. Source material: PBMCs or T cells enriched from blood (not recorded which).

This chain's CDR3 is CASSLVAGYEQYF. CDR3 sequence (DNA): TGTGCCAGCAGCTTAGTGGCAGGCTACGAGCAGTACTTC. The chain combines TRBV7-9 with TRBJ2-7; D gene uncertain. Trimming cost V 1 base and J 3 bases, with 7 bases left between them. The germline CDR1 and CDR2 sequences are SEHNR and FQNEAQ (reference sequence). The CDR3 runs to 13 residues. Filled out from reference TRBV7-9 and TRBJ2-7, the complete variable domain reads DTGVSQNPRHKITKRGQNVTFRCDPISEHNRLYWYRQTLGQGPEFLTYFQNEAQLEKSRLLSDRFSAERPKGSFSTLEIQRTEQGDSAMYLCASSLVAGYEQYFGPGTRLTVT.